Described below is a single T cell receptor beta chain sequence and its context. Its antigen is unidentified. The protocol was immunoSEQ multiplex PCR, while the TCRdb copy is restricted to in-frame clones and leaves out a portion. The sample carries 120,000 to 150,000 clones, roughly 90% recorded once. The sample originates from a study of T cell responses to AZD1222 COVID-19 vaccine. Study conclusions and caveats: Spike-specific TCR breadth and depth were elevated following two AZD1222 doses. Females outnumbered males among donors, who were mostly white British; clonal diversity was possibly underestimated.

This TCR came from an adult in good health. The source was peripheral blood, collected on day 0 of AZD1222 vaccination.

The chain's CDR3 is CASRRTQGGGELFF. For the CDR3, the DNA is TGTGCCAGCCGAAGAACCCAGGGGGGCGGGGAGCTGTTTTTT. This chain links TRBV6-5 with TRBJ2-2, with TRBD1 as a possible D gene (7 bases). The CDR3 is made up of 14 amino acids. Looked up from germline, CDR1 is MNHEY and CDR2 is SVGAGI. The germline V and J ends were trimmed by 8 bases and 7 bases, with 17 bases remaining between them.